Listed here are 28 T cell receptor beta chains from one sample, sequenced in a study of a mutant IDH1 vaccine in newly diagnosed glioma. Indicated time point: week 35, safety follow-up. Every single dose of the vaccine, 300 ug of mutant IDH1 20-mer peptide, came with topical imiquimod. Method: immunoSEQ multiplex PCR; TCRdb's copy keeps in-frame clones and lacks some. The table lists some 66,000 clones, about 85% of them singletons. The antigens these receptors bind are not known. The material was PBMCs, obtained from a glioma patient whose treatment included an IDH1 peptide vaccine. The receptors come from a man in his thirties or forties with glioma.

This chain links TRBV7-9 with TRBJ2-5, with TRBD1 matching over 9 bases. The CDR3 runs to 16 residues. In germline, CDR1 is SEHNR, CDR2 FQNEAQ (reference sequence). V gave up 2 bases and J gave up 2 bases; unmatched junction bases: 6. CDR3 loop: CASSLSRDRGQETQYF. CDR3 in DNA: TGTGCCAGCAGCTTAAGCCGTGACAGGGGGCAAGAGACCCAGTACTTC.

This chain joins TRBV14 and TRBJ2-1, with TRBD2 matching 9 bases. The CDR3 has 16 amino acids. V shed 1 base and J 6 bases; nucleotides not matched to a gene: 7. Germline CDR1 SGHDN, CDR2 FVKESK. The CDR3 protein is CASSQVFSGGFNEQFF. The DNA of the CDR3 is TGTGCCAGCAGCCAAGTTTTTAGCGGGGGTTTCAATGAGCAGTTCTTC. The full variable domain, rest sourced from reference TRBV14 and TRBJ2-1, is EAGVTQFPSHSVIEKGQTVTLRCDPISGHDNLYWYRRVMGKEIKFLLHFVKESKQDESGMPNNRFLAERTGGTYSTLKVQPAELEDSGVYFCASSQVFSGGFNEQFFGPGTRLTVL.

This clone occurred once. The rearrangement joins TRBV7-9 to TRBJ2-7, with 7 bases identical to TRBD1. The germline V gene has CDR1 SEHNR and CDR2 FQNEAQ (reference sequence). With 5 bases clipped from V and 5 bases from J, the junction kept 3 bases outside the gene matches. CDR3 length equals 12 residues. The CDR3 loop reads CASSPTGDEQYF. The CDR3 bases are TGTGCCAGCAGCCCCACAGGGGACGAGCAGTACTTC.

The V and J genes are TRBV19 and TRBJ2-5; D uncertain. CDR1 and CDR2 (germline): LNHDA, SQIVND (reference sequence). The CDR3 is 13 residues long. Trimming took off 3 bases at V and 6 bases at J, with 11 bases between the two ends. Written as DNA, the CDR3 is TGTGCCAGTAGTATCCCAGCGTCGAAGACCCAGTACTTC. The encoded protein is CASSIPASKTQYF.

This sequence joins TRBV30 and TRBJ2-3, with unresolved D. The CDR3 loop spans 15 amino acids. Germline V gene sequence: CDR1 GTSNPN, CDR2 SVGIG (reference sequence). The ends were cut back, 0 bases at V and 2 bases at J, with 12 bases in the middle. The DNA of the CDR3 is TGTGCCTGGAGTGTATCAGGAGACCTCACAGATACGCAGTATTTT. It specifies CAWSVSGDLTDTQYF.

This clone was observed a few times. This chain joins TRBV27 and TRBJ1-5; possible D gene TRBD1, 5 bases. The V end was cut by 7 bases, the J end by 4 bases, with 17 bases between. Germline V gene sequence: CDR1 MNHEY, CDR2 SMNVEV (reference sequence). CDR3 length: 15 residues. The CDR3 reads CASTHPGGSNQPQHF. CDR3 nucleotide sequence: TGTGCCAGCACCCACCCGGGGGGATCGAATCAGCCCCAGCATTTT.

The CDR3 sequence: CASSSLRTGSSYEQYF. In DNA, the CDR3 is TGTGCCAGCAGCTCACTTAGGACAGGGAGCTCCTACGAGCAGTACTTC. The chain carries TRBV7-6 and TRBJ2-7; 8 bases fit TRBD1. Germline CDR1 and CDR2: SGHVS and FNYEAQ. V trimming: 4 bases; J trimming: 0 bases; junction bases outside the gene matches: 8. The CDR3 runs 16 residues.

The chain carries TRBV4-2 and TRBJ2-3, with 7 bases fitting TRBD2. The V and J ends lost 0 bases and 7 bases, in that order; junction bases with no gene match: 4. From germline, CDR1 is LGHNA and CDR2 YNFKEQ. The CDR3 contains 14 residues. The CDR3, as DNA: TGTGCCAGCAGCCAAGAGGGAGGGTCAAATACGCAGTATTTT. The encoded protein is CASSQEGGSNTQYF.

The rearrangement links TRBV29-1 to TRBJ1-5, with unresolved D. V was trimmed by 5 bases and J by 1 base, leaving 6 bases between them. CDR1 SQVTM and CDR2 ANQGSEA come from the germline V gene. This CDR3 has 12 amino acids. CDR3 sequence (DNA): TGCAGCGTTAAACAGAGCAATCAGCCCCAGCATTTT. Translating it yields CSVKQSNQPQHF.

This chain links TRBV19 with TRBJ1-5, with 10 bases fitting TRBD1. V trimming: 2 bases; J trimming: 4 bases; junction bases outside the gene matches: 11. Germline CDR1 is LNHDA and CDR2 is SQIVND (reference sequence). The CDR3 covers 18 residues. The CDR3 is CASSIFVGRDRGNQPQHF. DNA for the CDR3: TGTGCCAGTAGTATATTCGTGGGGCGGGACAGGGGTAATCAGCCCCAGCATTTT.

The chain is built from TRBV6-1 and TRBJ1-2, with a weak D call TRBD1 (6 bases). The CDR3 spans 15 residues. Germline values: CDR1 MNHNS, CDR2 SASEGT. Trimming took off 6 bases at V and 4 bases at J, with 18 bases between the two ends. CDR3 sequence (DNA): TGTGCCAGCAGCCAAGGGTTAGGGGGGTCCTATGGCTACACCTTC. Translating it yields CASSQGLGGSYGYTF.

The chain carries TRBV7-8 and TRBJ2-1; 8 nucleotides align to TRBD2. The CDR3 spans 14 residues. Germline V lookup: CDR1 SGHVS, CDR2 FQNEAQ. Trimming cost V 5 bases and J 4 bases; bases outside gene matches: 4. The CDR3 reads CASSAGGNYNEQFF. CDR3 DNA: TGTGCCAGCAGCGCGGGGGGAAATTACAATGAGCAGTTCTTC.

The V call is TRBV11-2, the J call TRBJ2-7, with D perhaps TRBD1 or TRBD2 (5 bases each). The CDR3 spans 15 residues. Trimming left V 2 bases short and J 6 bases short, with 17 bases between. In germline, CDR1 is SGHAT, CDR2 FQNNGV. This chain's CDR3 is CASSLNRGLLAEQYF. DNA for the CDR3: TGTGCCAGCAGCTTAAACCGGGGCCTCCTAGCCGAGCAGTACTTC.

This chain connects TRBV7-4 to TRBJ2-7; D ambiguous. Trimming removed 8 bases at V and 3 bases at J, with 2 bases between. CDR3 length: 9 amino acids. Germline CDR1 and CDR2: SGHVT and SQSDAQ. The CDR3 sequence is CASFYEQYF. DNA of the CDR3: TGTGCCAGCTTCTACGAGCAGTACTTC.

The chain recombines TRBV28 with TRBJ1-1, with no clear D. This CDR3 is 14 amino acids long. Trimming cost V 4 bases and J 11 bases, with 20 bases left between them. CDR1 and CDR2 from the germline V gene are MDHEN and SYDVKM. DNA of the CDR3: TGTGCCAGCAGTTCCCCGGGTCCGCCGAAGGTGGCTTTCTTT. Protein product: CASSSPGPPKVAFF.

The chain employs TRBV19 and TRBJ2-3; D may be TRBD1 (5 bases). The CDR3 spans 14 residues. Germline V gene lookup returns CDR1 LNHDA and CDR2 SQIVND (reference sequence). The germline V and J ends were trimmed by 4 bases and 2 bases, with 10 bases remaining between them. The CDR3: CASSTGYHTDTQYF. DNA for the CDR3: TGTGCCAGTAGTACAGGGTACCACACAGATACGCAGTATTTT.

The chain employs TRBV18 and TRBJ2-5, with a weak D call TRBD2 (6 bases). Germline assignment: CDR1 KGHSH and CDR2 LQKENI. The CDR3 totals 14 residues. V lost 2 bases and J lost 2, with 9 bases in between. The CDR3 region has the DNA TGTGCCAGCTCACCAAAACTAGCACAAGAGACCCAGTACTTC. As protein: CASSPKLAQETQYF.

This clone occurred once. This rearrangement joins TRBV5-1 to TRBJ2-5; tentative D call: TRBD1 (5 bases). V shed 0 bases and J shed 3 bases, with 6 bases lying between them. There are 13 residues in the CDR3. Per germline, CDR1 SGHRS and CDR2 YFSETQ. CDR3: CASSLAGKETQYF. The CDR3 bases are TGCGCCAGCAGCTTGGCAGGGAAAGAGACCCAGTACTTC.

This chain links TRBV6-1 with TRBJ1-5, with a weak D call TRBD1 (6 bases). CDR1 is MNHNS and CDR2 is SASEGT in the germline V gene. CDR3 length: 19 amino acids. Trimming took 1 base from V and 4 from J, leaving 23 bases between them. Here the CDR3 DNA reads TGTGCCAGCAGTGAAGTCGGTTACAGGGCAAAGGGGTGGAATCAGCCCCAGCATTTT. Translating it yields CASSEVGYRAKGWNQPQHF.

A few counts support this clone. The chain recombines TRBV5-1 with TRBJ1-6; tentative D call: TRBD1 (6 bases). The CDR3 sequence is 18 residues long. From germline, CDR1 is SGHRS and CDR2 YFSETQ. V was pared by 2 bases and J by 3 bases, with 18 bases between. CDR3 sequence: CASSFSLQGVNYNSPLHF. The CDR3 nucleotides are TGCGCCAGCAGCTTCAGTCTACAGGGAGTAAACTATAATTCACCCCTCCACTTT. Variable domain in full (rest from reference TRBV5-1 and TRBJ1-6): KAGVTQTPRYLIKTRGQQVTLSCSPISGHRSVSWYQQTPGQGLQFLFEYFSETQRNKGNFPGRFSGRQFSNSRSEMNVSTLELGDSALYLCASSFSLQGVNYNSPLHFGNGTRLTVT.

The CDR3 loop is CASCRGIGTYEQYF. The CDR3 DNA follows: TGTGCCAGCTGTAGGGGAATAGGGACCTACGAGCAGTACTTC. This chain uses TRBV28 with TRBJ2-7; D is possibly TRBD1 (5 bases). This CDR3 spans 14 amino acids. The V gene's germline CDR1 is MDHEN and CDR2 SYDVKM. Trimming took 8 bases from V and 2 from J, leaving 16 bases between them.

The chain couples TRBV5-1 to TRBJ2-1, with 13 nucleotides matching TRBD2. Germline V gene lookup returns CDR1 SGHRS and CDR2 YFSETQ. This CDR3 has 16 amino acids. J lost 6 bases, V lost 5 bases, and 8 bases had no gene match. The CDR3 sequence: CASRQTSGGLINEQFF. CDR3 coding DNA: TGCGCCAGCAGACAGACTAGCGGGGGGTTAATCAATGAGCAGTTCTTC.

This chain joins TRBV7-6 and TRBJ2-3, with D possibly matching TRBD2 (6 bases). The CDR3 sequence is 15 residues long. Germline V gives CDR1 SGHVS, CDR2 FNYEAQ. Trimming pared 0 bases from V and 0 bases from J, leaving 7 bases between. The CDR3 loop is CASSLAGGSTDTQYF. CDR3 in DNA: TGTGCCAGCAGCTTAGCGGGGGGAAGCACAGATACGCAGTATTTT.

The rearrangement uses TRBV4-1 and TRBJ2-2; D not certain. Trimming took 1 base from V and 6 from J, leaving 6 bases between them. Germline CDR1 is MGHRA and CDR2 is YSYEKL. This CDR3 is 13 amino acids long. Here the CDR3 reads CASSQVGAGELFF. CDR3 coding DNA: TGCGCCAGCAGCCAAGTTGGGGCCGGGGAGCTGTTTTTT.

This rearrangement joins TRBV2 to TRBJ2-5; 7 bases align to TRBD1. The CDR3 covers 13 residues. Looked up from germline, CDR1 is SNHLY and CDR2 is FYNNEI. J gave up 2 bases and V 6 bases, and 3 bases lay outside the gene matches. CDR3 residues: CASSRDRQETQYF. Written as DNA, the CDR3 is TGTGCCAGCAGCCGGGACAGACAAGAGACCCAGTACTTC.

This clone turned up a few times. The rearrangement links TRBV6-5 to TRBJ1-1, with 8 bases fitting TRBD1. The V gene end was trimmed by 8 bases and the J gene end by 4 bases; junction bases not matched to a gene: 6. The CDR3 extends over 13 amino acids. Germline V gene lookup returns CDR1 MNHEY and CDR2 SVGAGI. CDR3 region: CASSRTGRTEAFF. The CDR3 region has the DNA TGTGCCAGCTCCCGGACAGGGCGCACTGAAGCTTTCTTT.

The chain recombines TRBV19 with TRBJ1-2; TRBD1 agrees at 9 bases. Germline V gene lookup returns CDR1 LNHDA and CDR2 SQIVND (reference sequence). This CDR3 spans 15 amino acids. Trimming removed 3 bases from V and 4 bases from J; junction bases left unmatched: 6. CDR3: CASSMRDRVGYGYTF. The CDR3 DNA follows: TGTGCCAGTAGTATGCGGGACAGGGTCGGCTATGGCTACACCTTC.

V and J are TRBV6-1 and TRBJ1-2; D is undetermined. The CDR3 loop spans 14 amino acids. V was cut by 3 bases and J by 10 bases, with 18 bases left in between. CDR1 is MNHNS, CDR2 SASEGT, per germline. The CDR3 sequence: CASSEPGRVIVYTF. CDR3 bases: TGTGCCAGCAGTGAGCCCGGGCGTGTTATTGTCTACACCTTC.